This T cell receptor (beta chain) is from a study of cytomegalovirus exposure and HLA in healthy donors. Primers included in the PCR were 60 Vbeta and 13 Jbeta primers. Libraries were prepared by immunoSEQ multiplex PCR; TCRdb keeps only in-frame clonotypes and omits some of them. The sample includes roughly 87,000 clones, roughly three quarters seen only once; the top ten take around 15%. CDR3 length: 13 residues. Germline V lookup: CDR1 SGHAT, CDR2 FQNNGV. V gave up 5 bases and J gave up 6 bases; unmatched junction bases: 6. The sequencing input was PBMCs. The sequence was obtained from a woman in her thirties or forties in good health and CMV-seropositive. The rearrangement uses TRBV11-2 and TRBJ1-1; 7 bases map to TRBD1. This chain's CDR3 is CASSLTGYAEAFF. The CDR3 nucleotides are TGTGCCAGCAGCCTGACAGGGTACGCTGAAGCTTTCTTT.